Below, 27 T cell receptor beta chains from the same sample are listed, as sequenced in a study of beta chain features in type 1 diabetes. Expressed TCRB transcripts were sequenced because the isolated RNA had all been reverse transcribed beforehand. This table comes from immunoSEQ multiplex PCR, and its TCRdb copy is limited to in-frame clones, with some not included. The table has about half a million clones, more than 9.5% seen once. Sequencing input: naive CD4+ T cells from blood. The receptors derive from a woman aged 18-29 years in good health.

With regard to this clone: The limits of the CDR3 on the DNA are not certain, so only TCRdb's listed CDR3 is given. This rearrangement joins TRBV6-6 to TRBJ2-1; TRBD1 reflects the table's D call only, with no check against the DNA. The CDR3 numbers 16 amino acids, ends counted. From germline, CDR1 is MNHNY and CDR2 SVGAGI (reference sequence). CDR3 in amino acids: CASRPLRARGHNEQFF.

The chain uses TRBV19 and TRBJ2-6; no definite D call. The germline V gene encodes CDR1 LNHDA and CDR2 SQIVND (reference sequence). The CDR3 spans 12 residues. V was pared by 4 bases and J by 9 bases, with 7 bases between. The CDR3 DNA is TGTGCCAGTAGTAAAACGGACAACGTCCTGACTTTC. The encoded protein is CASSKTDNVLTF.

This clone was counted only a few times. J is TRBJ1-1 and V is TRBV28, with D maybe TRBD1 (5 bases). The ends were cut back, 10 bases at V and 2 bases at J, with 14 bases in the middle. CDR1 is MDHEN and CDR2 is SYDVKM in the germline V gene. The CDR3 has 13 residues. CDR3 region: CAISETANTEAFF. The CDR3 DNA is TGTGCCATCTCAGAGACAGCTAACACTGAAGCTTTCTTT.

This clone has a handful of counts. The chain carries TRBV30 and TRBJ2-1; 13 bases are shared with TRBD2. V trimming: 3 bases; J trimming: 0 bases; junction bases outside the gene matches: 17. The CDR3 is 21 amino acids. Germline V CDR1 and CDR2: GTSNPN, SVGIG (reference sequence). The CDR3 is CAWRAGQGGLAGRSSYNEQFF. CDR3 sequence (DNA): TGTGCCTGGAGAGCGGGACAGGGGGGACTAGCGGGAAGATCCTCCTACAATGAGCAGTTCTTC. The whole variable domain, remainder taken from reference TRBV30 and TRBJ2-1, is SQTIHQWPATLVQPVGSPLSLECTVEGTSNPNLYWYRQAAGRGLQLLFYSVGIGQISSEVPQNLSASRPQDRQFILSSKKLLLSDSGFYLCAWRAGQGGLAGRSSYNEQFFGPGTRLTVL.

This clone showed up just a few times. The sample holds other DNA sequences that translate to the same CDR3. The chain is built from TRBV15 and TRBJ2-5; D unresolved. V gave up 0 bases and J gave up 4 bases, with 6 bases separating them. The V gene's germline CDR1 is LNHNV and CDR2 YYDKDF (reference sequence). The CDR3 runs to 13 residues. The CDR3 coding sequence is TGTGCCACCAGCAGAGATCCAGGAGAGACCCAGTACTTC. It is translated as CATSRDPGETQYF.

This clone was counted a few times. V and J are TRBV11-2 and TRBJ2-7, with D unclear. The V gene lost 8 bases and the J gene lost 6 bases, with 11 bases spanning the gap. The V gene's germline CDR1 is SGHAT and CDR2 FQNNGV. CDR3 size: 11 residues. CDR3 in amino acids: CASGFTGEQYF. CDR3 bases: TGTGCCAGCGGATTTACGGGCGAGCAGTACTTC.

The chain couples TRBV20-1 to TRBJ2-1, with 7 bases fitting TRBD1. CDR3 size: 11 residues. With 5 bases clipped from V and 11 bases from J, the junction kept 6 bases outside the gene matches. Looked up from germline, CDR1 is DFQATT and CDR2 is SNEGSKA (reference sequence). CDR3 coding DNA: TGCAGTGCTGTTGACAGGGCGAAGCAGTTCTTC. Its protein product is CSAVDRAKQFF.

This clone occurred a few times. A read error may account for a junction end that differs from germline. This sequence joins TRBV25-1 and TRBJ1-5; no firm D call. The CDR3 has 14 residues. Germline CDR1 MGHDK, CDR2 SYGVNS. The CDR3 sequence: CSSSDSGNNQPQHF. Written as DNA, the CDR3 is TGTTCCAGCAGTGATTCTGGGAACAATCAGCCCCAGCATTTT.

The sample holds a few counts of this clone. This rearrangement joins TRBV15 to TRBJ1-4, with TRBD1 matching 8 bases. This CDR3 comprises 16 residues. Per the germline V gene, CDR1 is LNHNV and CDR2 is YYDKDF (reference sequence). Trimming took 1 base from V and 8 from J; bases not matched to a gene: 9. The CDR3 region is CATSRGQGAGGEKLFF. The CDR3 DNA reads TGTGCCACCAGCAGAGGTCAGGGGGCTGGAGGGGAAAAACTGTTTTTT.

This clone was found a few times. This chain links TRBV5-4 with TRBJ2-5; D possibly corresponds to TRBD1 (6 bases). V was cut by 5 bases and J by 1 base, with 9 bases left in between. The V gene's germline CDR1 is SGHNT and CDR2 YYREEE (reference sequence). The CDR3 spans 13 residues. As DNA, the CDR3 is TGTGCCAGCAGGGACAGAATCCAAGAGACCCAGTACTTC. Protein product: CASRDRIQETQYF. Complete variable domain (other parts from reference TRBV5-4 and TRBJ2-5): ETGVTQSPTHLIKTRGQQVTLRCSSQSGHNTVSWYQQALGQGPQFIFQYYREEENGRGNFPPRFSGLQFPNYSSELNVNALELDDSALYLCASRDRIQETQYFGPGTRLLVL.

This clone was observed a handful of times. This rearrangement joins TRBV15 to TRBJ1-2; perhaps TRBD1 as D (5 bases). V lost 6 bases to trimming and J lost 4 bases, with 12 bases between them. Germline CDR1 is LNHNV and CDR2 is YYDKDF (reference sequence). The CDR3 runs to 13 residues. CDR3 residues: CATREGSSYGYTF. Here the CDR3 DNA reads TGTGCCACCAGGGAGGGGTCCTCCTATGGCTACACCTTC.

This clone was seen only a few times. The V call is TRBV10-3, the J call TRBJ2-3; TRBD2 might be the D (6 bases). This CDR3 comprises 14 residues. Germline V gives CDR1 ENHRY, CDR2 SYGVKD. The germline V and J ends were trimmed by 10 bases and 0 bases, with 14 bases remaining between them. CDR3 loop: CATTGAGSTDTQYF. For the CDR3, the DNA is TGTGCCACCACCGGAGCGGGTAGCACAGATACGCAGTATTTT.

The V and J genes are TRBV7-8 and TRBJ2-7, with D possibly being TRBD2 (6 bases). The germline V gene encodes CDR1 SGHVS and CDR2 FQNEAQ. V was clipped by 5 bases and J by 3 bases, with 11 bases between them. CDR3 length equals 13 residues. The CDR3 reads CASSPGLHYEQYV. CDR3 nucleotides: TGTGCCAGCAGCCCGGGACTCCACTACGAGCAGTACGTC.

The chain has TRBV23-1 and TRBJ2-1; the match to TRBD1 covers 7 bases. TRBV23-1 is noted as an ORF with a role that remains uncertain. The ends lost 4 bases at V and 0 bases at J; junction bases unmatched: 6. This CDR3 region has 16 residues. The CDR3 spells CASSPHRDSSYNEQFF. CDR3 DNA sequence: TGCGCCAGCAGTCCTCACCGGGACAGCTCCTACAATGAGCAGTTCTTC.

As to this clone: Additional DNA sequences in this sample encode the identical CDR3. The chain carries TRBV15 and TRBJ2-1; D is unclear. The germline V gene has CDR1 LNHNV and CDR2 YYDKDF (reference sequence). CDR3 length: 14 amino acids. V dropped 0 bases and J dropped 3 bases, with 6 bases sitting between them. CDR3 coding DNA: TGTGCCACCAGCAGAGATCGTCTCTACAATGAGCAGTTCTTC. Translating it yields CATSRDRLYNEQFF.

The chain recombines TRBV7-6 with TRBJ1-1; no clear D gene. Germline CDR1 and CDR2: SGHVS and FNYEAQ. V was trimmed by 3 bases and J by 1 base, leaving 6 bases between them. This CDR3 spans 13 amino acids. The CDR3 loop is CASSFGGNTEAFF. The CDR3 region has the DNA TGTGCCAGCAGCTTCGGAGGGAACACTGAAGCTTTCTTT.

The chain combines TRBV5-1 with TRBJ2-5; tentatively, D is TRBD1 (5 bases). The CDR3 sequence is 15 residues long. V dropped 4 bases and J dropped 5 bases, with 18 bases sitting between them. From germline, CDR1 is SGHRS and CDR2 YFSETQ. The CDR3 nucleotides read TGCGCCAGCAGCCCGTGGACACCTCCTTTGGAGACCCAGTACTTC. It is translated as CASSPWTPPLETQYF.

This clone was detected a few times. J is TRBJ2-1 and V is TRBV5-1; 7 nucleotides match TRBD1. CDR1 SGHRS and CDR2 YFSETQ come from the germline V gene. The CDR3 spans 15 residues. The ends lost 0 bases at V and 4 bases at J; junction bases unmatched: 4. The CDR3 region is CASSLEYRGYNEQFF. The CDR3 region has the DNA TGCGCCAGCAGCTTGGAATACAGGGGATACAATGAGCAGTTCTTC.

This clone has only a few counts. At one of its ends the junction is not consistent with the germline gene, which may arise from a read error. J is TRBJ2-4 and V is TRBV4-2; 9 positions agree with TRBD1. Per germline, CDR1 LGHNA and CDR2 YNFKEQ. The CDR3 covers 20 residues. The CDR3 DNA reads as TGTGCCAGCAGCCAAGGTTTAGGGACAGGGACCCTATTAGCCCAAAACATTCAGTACTTC. It translates to CASSQGLGTGTLLAQNIQYF.

The J gene is TRBJ1-4, the V gene TRBV7-9, with D possibly being TRBD1 (5 bases). There are 15 residues in the CDR3. In germline, CDR1 is SEHNR, CDR2 FQNEAQ (reference sequence). V was shortened by 5 bases and J by 2 bases, with 12 bases between the two germline ends. Written as DNA, the CDR3 is TGTGCCAGCAGCCCTCGCGGGGGGACTAATGAAAAACTGTTTTTT. Amino acid sequence: CASSPRGGTNEKLFF.

This clone was seen more than once but under ten times. V and J are TRBV7-9 and TRBJ2-3; TRBD2 matches 11 bases. CDR3 length equals 16 residues. V lost 1 base, J lost 4 bases, and 4 bases stayed unmatched. Germline V lookup: CDR1 SEHNR, CDR2 FQNEAQ (reference sequence). The CDR3 region has the DNA TGTGCCAGCAGCTTAGGGCTAGCGGGGGGCCCAGATACGCAGTATTTT. Amino acid sequence: CASSLGLAGGPDTQYF.

V is TRBV5-1 and J is TRBJ1-4, with 7 bases identical to TRBD1. The CDR3 loop spans 15 amino acids. The V and J ends lost 4 bases and 7 bases, in that order; junction bases with no gene match: 10. Germline CDR1 is SGHRS and CDR2 is YFSETQ. CDR3 nucleotide sequence: TGCGCCAGCAGCCCAACAGGGGATCAGGCTGAAAAACTGTTTTTT. Amino acids: CASSPTGDQAEKLFF.

CDR3 loop: CASTREGRELFF. The DNA of the CDR3 is TGTGCCAGTACCCGGGAGGGTCGCGAGCTGTTTTTT. The rearrangement joins TRBV6-5 to TRBJ2-2; 8 nucleotides line up with TRBD2. Losses at the gene ends were 9 bases for V and 11 bases for J; bases not matched to a gene: 8. The CDR3 sequence is 12 residues long. CDR1 and CDR2 from the germline V gene are MNHEY and SVGAGI.

This clone appeared a few times. The V gene is TRBV2, the J gene TRBJ2-6; no firm D call. Per the germline V gene, CDR1 is SNHLY and CDR2 is FYNNEI. The CDR3 covers 14 residues. Trimming took 6 bases from V and 0 from J, leaving 6 bases between them. The CDR3 loop is CASRDVSGANVLTF. The CDR3 coding sequence is TGTGCCAGCAGGGACGTCTCTGGGGCCAACGTCCTGACTTTC.

The chain recombines TRBV20-1 with TRBJ2-3; D remains unclear. The V and J ends lost 6 bases and 5 bases respectively, with 9 bases between them. Germline CDR1 is DFQATT and CDR2 is SNEGSKA (reference sequence). The CDR3 totals 11 residues. This CDR3 is CSAPEGDTQYF. The CDR3, as DNA: TGCAGTGCCCCTGAAGGAGATACGCAGTATTTT.

The chain links TRBV7-9 to TRBJ1-2; maybe TRBD1 (5 bases). CDR1 is SEHNR, CDR2 FQNEAQ, per germline (reference sequence). The V end was cut by 3 bases, the J end by 7 bases, with 12 bases between. This CDR3 is 13 amino acids long. The CDR3, as DNA: TGTGCCAGCAGCTTCGACAGCATTAGTGGCTACACCTTC. Translating gives CASSFDSISGYTF.

The rearrangement links TRBV23-1 to TRBJ1-1; D perhaps matches TRBD1 (5 bases). TRBV23-1 is an open reading frame whose function is uncertain. Trimming pared 5 bases from V and 1 base from J, leaving 20 bases between. The CDR3 runs 17 residues. The CDR3 loop reads CASSGWDWPKKNTEAFF. The CDR3 nucleotides are TGCGCCAGCAGTGGATGGGACTGGCCCAAGAAGAACACTGAAGCTTTCTTT.